These 21 T cell receptor beta chains were all obtained from the same sample, sequenced in a study of T cells in Graves' hyperthyroidism and ophthalmopathy. From RNA transcripts, TCR beta CDR3 regions were amplified. In the first-round RT-PCR of the TCR CDR3, the HTBI primer set was used. TCRdb reanalysed the multiplex PCR reads using MiXCR and keeps one entry per CDR3 protein. The table lists more than 550,000 distinct CDR3 sequences, 18% of them singletons. The sequencing input was blood. These receptors all stem from a woman between 45 and 60 years old with Graves' hyperthyroidism that later progressed to Graves' ophthalmopathy.

This clonotype was seen repeatedly, ten times or more. The V and J genes are TRBV5-8 and TRBJ1-6; no definite D call. CDR3 size: 13 residues. Germline V CDR1 and CDR2: SGHTS, YDEGEE. V lost 1 base, J lost 10 bases, and 9 bases lay in between. Here the CDR3 DNA reads TGTGCCAGCAGCTTGTATGTTCAGTCACCCCTCCACTTT. As protein: CASSLYVQSPLHF.

At least ten counts were recorded for this clonotype. The chain recombines TRBV7-8 with TRBJ1-6, with TRBD1 matching over 10 bases. CDR3 size: 18 residues. Germline CDR1 SGHVS, CDR2 FQNEAQ. Trimming removed 7 bases from V and 0 bases from J; junction bases left unmatched: 9. CDR3 nucleotides: TGTGCCAGCAAATCCGGACAGGGGGTGAACTCCTATAATTCACCCCTCCACTTT. Amino acids: CASKSGQGVNSYNSPLHF.

The chain has TRBV19 and TRBJ2-7, with 14 nucleotides matching TRBD2. The CDR3 consists of 17 residues. Germline CDR1 LNHDA, CDR2 SQIVND (reference sequence). V lost 1 base, J lost 2 bases, and 4 bases stayed unmatched. The CDR3 region is CASSIAGTSGGAYEQYF. The DNA for the CDR3 is TGTGCCAGTAGTATAGCTGGGACTAGCGGGGGAGCCTACGAGCAGTACTTC.

This rearrangement joins TRBV7-9 to TRBJ2-7; D gene unclear. The V gene's germline CDR1 is SEHNR and CDR2 FQNEAQ (reference sequence). The CDR3 runs 15 residues. V was pared by 5 bases and J by 0 bases, with 14 bases between. CDR3 sequence: CASSPEIGSSYEQYF. The CDR3 DNA is TGTGCCAGCAGCCCAGAGATCGGAAGCTCCTACGAGCAGTACTTC. The whole variable domain, filled in from reference TRBV7-9 and TRBJ2-7, reads DTGVSQNPRHKITKRGQNVTFRCDPISEHNRLYWYRQTLGQGPEFLTYFQNEAQLEKSRLLSDRFSAERPKGSFSTLEIQRTEQGDSAMYLCASSPEIGSSYEQYFGPGTRLTVT.

The table lists this clonotype with many counts. The chain carries TRBV11-2 and TRBJ1-2; D is uncertain. The CDR3 is 12 amino acids. V lost 5 bases, J lost 6 bases, and 10 bases lay in between. Looked up from germline, CDR1 is SGHAT and CDR2 is FQNNGV. CDR3 DNA: TGTGCCAGCAGCCCCGGAGGGAATGGCTACACCTTC. Its protein product is CASSPGGNGYTF.

This clonotype was counted at least ten times. The chain combines TRBV11-2 with TRBJ2-2; D gene ambiguous. Germline values: CDR1 SGHAT, CDR2 FQNNGV. CDR3 length: 11 amino acids. Trimming cost V 3 bases and J 8 bases, with 4 bases left between them. CDR3 nucleotides: TGTGCCAGCAGCTTTGGAGGGGAGCTGTTTTTT. This codes for CASSFGGELFF. Full variable domain (missing parts from reference TRBV11-2 and TRBJ2-2): EAGVAQSPRYKIIEKRQSVAFWCNPISGHATLYWYQQILGQGPKLLIQFQNNGVVDDSQLPKDRFSAERLKGVDSTLKIQPAKLEDSAVYLCASSFGGELFFGEGSRLTVL.

In its sample, this clonotype was seen a few times. CDR3 in DNA: TGTGCCAGCAGTTACTCGATAGGGTTGAACCTCAATCAGCCCCAGCATTTT. It codes for CASSYSIGLNLNQPQHF. The chain uses TRBV6-5 and TRBJ1-5; D call uncertain. The CDR3 is made up of 17 amino acids. Trimming took 0 bases from V and 3 from J, leaving 15 bases between them. Germline CDR1 is MNHEY and CDR2 is SVGAGI.

This clonotype was seen repeatedly, ten times or more. The chain is built from TRBV2 and TRBJ1-2; perhaps TRBD1 as D (5 bases). This CDR3 contains 14 residues. Germline CDR1 and CDR2: SNHLY and FYNNEI. With 6 bases removed from V and 1 base from J, the gap between germline ends came to 12 bases. The DNA of the CDR3 is TGTGCCAGCAGGAGTGACAGCTTTAACTATGGCTACACCTTC. Its protein product is CASRSDSFNYGYTF.

This clonotype came up many times. This rearrangement joins TRBV13 to TRBJ1-1; D unresolved. The germline gives CDR1 PRHDT, CDR2 FYEKMQ (reference sequence). The CDR3 totals 12 residues. Trimming left V 5 bases short and J 8 bases short, with 12 bases between. The CDR3 sequence is CASSIDRTEAFF. The CDR3 DNA is TGTGCCAGCAGCATCGACCGAACCGAAGCTTTCTTT.

The chain recombines TRBV6-2 or TRBV6-3 with TRBJ2-1; TRBD1 agrees at 9 bases. Per the germline V gene, CDR1 is MNHEY and CDR2 is SVGEGT. Losses at the gene ends were 5 bases for V and 5 bases for J; bases not matched to a gene: 13. This CDR3 is built from 17 residues. Here the CDR3 DNA reads TGTGCCAGCAGTGACCAACTCTCGGGACAGGGCAACAATGAGCAGTTCTTC. Amino acids: CASSDQLSGQGNNEQFF.

This clonotype occurred many times. This chain joins TRBV7-6 and TRBJ1-1; possibly TRBD1 for D (6 bases). V dropped 5 bases and J dropped 7 bases, with 14 bases sitting between them. Germline CDR1 is SGHVS and CDR2 is FNYEAQ. The length of the CDR3 is 13 residues. The CDR3 is CASSEGGGIEAFF. CDR3 coding DNA: TGTGCCAGCAGCGAGGGGGGCGGCATTGAAGCTTTCTTT. The full variable domain, rest sourced from reference TRBV7-6 and TRBJ1-1, is GAGVSQSPRYKVTKRGQDVALRCDPISGHVSLYWYRQALGQGPEFLTYFNYEAQQDKSGLPNDRFSAERPEGSISTLTIQRTEQRDSAMYRCASSEGGGIEAFFGQGTRLTVV.

V gene TRBV6-1 combines with J gene TRBJ1-2, with 9 nucleotides matching TRBD1. The length of the CDR3 is 13 residues. V shed 6 bases, J shed 4 bases, and the junction held 3 bases outside the gene matches. Germline V gives CDR1 MNHNS, CDR2 SASEGT. As DNA, the CDR3 is TGTGCCAGCAGAGCGACAGGGGGCTATGGCTACACCTTC. Amino acids: CASRATGGYGYTF.

The genes are TRBV4-1 and TRBJ1-1; D not certain. This CDR3 is built from 13 residues. The V end was cut by 2 bases, the J end by 5 bases, with 9 bases between. Germline loops: CDR1 MGHRA, CDR2 YSYEKL. This CDR3 reads CASSQRSETEAFF. As DNA, the CDR3 is TGCGCCAGCAGCCAAAGGTCAGAGACTGAAGCTTTCTTT.

This clonotype has a handful of counts. This chain connects TRBV4-1 to TRBJ2-1; TRBD1 matches at 9 bases. The germline gives CDR1 MGHRA, CDR2 YSYEKL. With V trimmed by 2 bases and J by 4 bases, 12 bases remained unmatched. The CDR3 has 18 residues. CDR3 amino acids: CASSQPRGRDREYNEQFF. CDR3 nucleotide sequence: TGCGCCAGCAGCCAACCCCGGGGGCGGGACAGGGAATACAATGAGCAGTTCTTC.

The chain uses TRBV27 and TRBJ1-2, with 10 bases that match TRBD1. The germline CDR1 and CDR2 sequences are MNHEY and SMNVEV (reference sequence). The CDR3 covers 17 residues. The V and J ends lost 0 bases and 4 bases, in that order; junction bases with no gene match: 8. Written as DNA, the CDR3 is TGTGCCAGCAGTTTATCCCCGGGACAGGGGAGGCTCTATGGCTACACCTTC. It encodes CASSLSPGQGRLYGYTF.

This clonotype was counted a few times. The V and J genes are TRBV30 and TRBJ1-4; no reliable D call. V was shortened by 4 bases and J by 8 bases, with 11 bases between the two germline ends. The CDR3 has 12 amino acids. Per the germline V gene, CDR1 is GTSNPN and CDR2 is SVGIG (reference sequence). CDR3 sequence (DNA): TGTGCCTGGAATTACGACTGGGAAAAACTGTTTTTT. Amino acids: CAWNYDWEKLFF.

This clonotype was seen ten or more times. The chain carries TRBV20-1 and TRBJ2-7; 10 bases align to TRBD2. Germline assignment: CDR1 DFQATT and CDR2 SNEGSKA (reference sequence). Losses at the gene ends were 3 bases for V and 2 bases for J; bases not matched to a gene: 13. This CDR3 has 17 amino acids. The DNA for the CDR3 is TGCAGTGCTAGGGACCTAAGCGGGGGGGCCAACCCCTACGAGCAGTACTTC. This translates into CSARDLSGGANPYEQYF.

A few counts support this clonotype. This sequence joins TRBV5-5 and TRBJ2-5; TRBD1 matches 7 bases. With 5 bases clipped from V and 5 bases from J, the junction kept 9 bases outside the gene matches. The CDR3 length is 14 residues. Germline CDR1 reads SGHKS; CDR2 reads YYEKEE (reference sequence). CDR3 protein: CASSGQERLETQYF. Written as DNA, the CDR3 is TGTGCCAGCAGTGGACAGGAAAGGTTGGAGACCCAGTACTTC. Looking up the rest from reference TRBV5-5 and TRBJ2-5 gives the full variable domain: DAGVTQSPTHLIKTRGQQVTLRCSPISGHKSVSWYQQVLGQGPQFIFQYYEKEERGRGNFPDRFSARQFPNYSSELNVNALLLGDSALYLCASSGQERLETQYFGPGTRLLVL.

This clonotype was counted many times. The chain combines TRBV12-3 or TRBV12-4 with TRBJ1-3; D remains ambiguous. Between the trimmed V and J ends, which lost 6 bases and 3 bases, there was a span of 12 bases. This CDR3 region has 14 residues. The CDR3 loop is CASSGGRIGNTIYF. In DNA form, the CDR3 reads TGTGCCAGCAGCGGCGGACGAATTGGAAACACCATATATTTT.

V usage is TRBV12-3 or TRBV12-4 and J usage is TRBJ1-1; the match to TRBD1 covers 7 bases. The CDR3 runs to 15 residues. V shed 5 bases and J 1 base; nucleotides not matched to a gene: 7. The CDR3 bases are TGTGCCAGCAGTAGCAGGGGGACGGAGAACACTGAAGCTTTCTTT. Residues: CASSSRGTENTEAFF.

Concerning this clonotype itself: A much larger clone is a single base away; this may be a read error. The chain uses TRBV6-1 and TRBJ1-2; 8 nucleotides line up with TRBD1. The CDR3 has 16 residues. The ends lost 0 bases at V and 7 bases at J; junction bases unmatched: 10. The germline V gene encodes CDR1 MNHNS and CDR2 SASEGT. The DNA of the CDR3 is TGTGCCAGCAGTGAAGCGACAGGGGCAGCGGGCTGTGGCTACACCTTC. This translates into CASSEATGAAGCGYTF.